One T cell receptor beta chain is described in this entry. What it recognizes is unknown. This entry belongs to a study of cytomegalovirus exposure and HLA in healthy donors. Study-level results: The study designated about 180 TCR beta chains cytomegalovirus-associated. Three chains linked to CMV were shown in vitro to be specific for CMV antigens.

CDR1 MNHEY and CDR2 SVGAGI come from the germline V gene. The CDR3 is 13 amino acids. V lost 0 bases and J lost 10, with 12 bases in between. The PCR ran on 60 Vbeta and 13 Jbeta primers. Sequencing used immunoSEQ multiplex PCR; TCRdb keeps in-frame clones, though not all of them. The sample has 160,000 or so clones, around four fifths seen once; the top ten hold less than 10%. This receptor was identified in a man aged 18 to 29 in good health and CMV-seropositive. The sample consisted of PBMCs. The chain uses TRBV6-5 and TRBJ1-1; tentative D call: TRBD1 (5 bases). The CDR3 sequence is CASSYSGQGRAFF. CDR3 DNA sequence: TGTGCCAGCAGTTACTCGGGGCAGGGTAGAGCTTTCTTT.